Presented here are 16 T cell receptor beta chains from one specimen sequenced in a study of beta chain features in type 1 diabetes. No antigens are known for them. The entirety of the isolated RNA underwent reverse transcription, so expressed TCRB transcripts were sequenced. Generated by immunoSEQ multiplex PCR, the TCRdb table keeps only in-frame clones and is missing some. The sample lists about 650,000 clones; about an eighth were seen once. Study observations and caveats: TCRB CDR3s from Type 1 diabetes patients were moderately but significantly shorter in all four CD4+ subsets.

The specimen was naive CD4+ T cells from blood. Receptors were obtained from a man aged 30 to 45 with type 1 diabetes.

The rearrangement uses TRBV7-9 and TRBJ2-7; D is unresolved. Between the trimmed V and J ends, which lost 8 bases and 6 bases, there was a span of 23 bases. The length of the CDR3 is 15 residues. Germline lookup yields CDR1 SEHNR and CDR2 FQNEAQ (reference sequence). The CDR3 DNA follows: TGTGCCAGCGGCTCCGGGCCAATTGGCGGTAGCGAGCAGTACTTC. This translates into CASGSGPIGGSEQYF.

This clone was observed a few times. The CDR3 DNA sequence: TGTGCCAGCAGCCCGGACAGGGCGAAGCAGCAGACCCAGTACTTC. It specifies CASSPDRAKQQTQYF. This chain links TRBV5-4 with TRBJ2-5; TRBD1 agrees at 8 bases. The CDR3 spans 15 residues. Unmatched junction bases numbered 11, after V lost 4 bases and J lost 6 bases. Germline V gives CDR1 SGHNT, CDR2 YYREEE (reference sequence).

This clone has a handful of counts. In DNA, the CDR3 is TGTGCCAGCAGCTCATCGACAGTCAATAATTCACCCCTCCACTTT. It encodes CASSSSTVNNSPLHF. The chain recombines TRBV7-6 with TRBJ1-6; D is perhaps TRBD1 (5 bases). Looked up from germline, CDR1 is SGHVS and CDR2 is FNYEAQ. The CDR3 has 15 amino acids. Trimming shortened V by 4 bases and J by 5 bases, and 12 bases separated the two germline ends.

The rearrangement links TRBV2 to TRBJ1-5; the D is unclear. In germline, CDR1 is SNHLY, CDR2 FYNNEI. V shed 4 bases and J shed 1 base, with 11 bases lying between them. The CDR3 totals 15 residues. CDR3 sequence (DNA): TGTGCCAGCAGTGGGGGTCTACACAGCAATCAGCCCCAGCATTTT. Residues: CASSGGLHSNQPQHF. The variable domain in full, with the rest retrieved from reference TRBV2 and TRBJ1-5, is EPEVTQTPSHQVTQMGQEVILRCVPISNHLYFYWYRQILGQKVEFLVSFYNNEISEKSEIFDDQFSVERPDGSNFTLKIRSTKLEDSAMYFCASSGGLHSNQPQHFGDGTRLSIL.

V usage is TRBV14 and J usage is TRBJ1-1; tentatively, D is TRBD1 (6 bases). This CDR3 spans 13 amino acids. Per the germline V gene, CDR1 is SGHDN and CDR2 is FVKESK. The V and J ends lost 6 bases and 4 bases respectively, with 12 bases between them. CDR3: CASSSTGSTEAFF. CDR3 in DNA: TGTGCCAGCAGTTCAACAGGGAGCACTGAAGCTTTCTTT.

This sequence joins TRBV5-1 and TRBJ1-2; D unresolved. This CDR3 spans 14 amino acids. Looked up from germline, CDR1 is SGHRS and CDR2 is YFSETQ. V was shortened by 0 bases and J by 4 bases, with 10 bases between the two germline ends. The CDR3, as DNA: TGCGCCAGCAGCTTGGAACAGACTTCCTATGGCTACACCTTC. Translated, it gives CASSLEQTSYGYTF.

This clone was observed a few times. The CDR3, as DNA: TGTGCCAGCAGCTTAGCGCATTGGAACGAGACCTACAATGAGCAGTTCTTC. It yields the protein CASSLAHWNETYNEQFF. V is TRBV7-2 and J is TRBJ2-1, with unresolved D. V shed 0 bases and J shed 2 bases, with 14 bases lying between them. The CDR3 is 17 amino acids. In germline, CDR1 is SGHTA, CDR2 FQGNSA.

This clone was observed a few times. V gene TRBV5-1 combines with J gene TRBJ2-7, with D perhaps matching TRBD1 (6 bases). The V end lost 1 base, the J end lost 5 bases, and 13 bases lay between the germline ends. The CDR3 has 14 residues. Germline lookup yields CDR1 SGHRS and CDR2 YFSETQ. The CDR3 sequence: CASSLNNRDHEQYF. The CDR3 DNA is TGCGCCAGCAGCTTGAATAACAGGGACCACGAGCAGTACTTC. Complete variable domain (other parts from reference TRBV5-1 and TRBJ2-7): KAGVTQTPRYLIKTRGQQVTLSCSPISGHRSVSWYQQTPGQGLQFLFEYFSETQRNKGNFPGRFSGRQFSNSRSEMNVSTLELGDSALYLCASSLNNRDHEQYFGPGTRLTVT.

The chain recombines TRBV10-3 with TRBJ2-2; 8 bases line up with TRBD2. CDR1 ENHRY and CDR2 SYGVKD come from the germline V gene. V shed 10 bases and J 1 base; nucleotides not matched to a gene: 8. The length of the CDR3 is 15 residues. The CDR3 bases are TGTGCCACCCGGGAGGGCTCGGGGAACACCGGGGAGCTGTTTTTT. As protein: CATREGSGNTGELFF.

The chain employs TRBV4-1 and TRBJ1-4, with D tentatively TRBD1 (5 bases). Germline lookup yields CDR1 MGHRA and CDR2 YSYEKL. This CDR3 is built from 12 residues. Deletions cut 5 bases from V and 10 bases from J, with 11 bases between. The CDR3 reads CASSGLRGKLFF. In DNA, the CDR3 is TGCGCCAGCAGCGGTCTGAGGGGAAAACTGTTTTTT.

This clone was seen only a few times. This chain uses TRBV18 with TRBJ1-2; 9 bases are a match to TRBD1. The CDR3 covers 15 residues. Germline V gene lookup returns CDR1 KGHSH and CDR2 LQKENI. The V and J ends lost 8 bases and 5 bases, in that order; junction bases with no gene match: 12. The CDR3 bases are TGTGCCAGCACGTACAATCCGGGACAGGGTTATGGCTACACCTTC. It specifies CASTYNPGQGYGYTF. The full variable domain, with the rest looked up from reference TRBV18 and TRBJ1-2, is NAGVMQNPRHLVRRRGQEARLRCSPMKGHSHVYWYRQLPEEGLKFMVYLQKENIIDESGMPKERFSAEFPKEGPSILRIQQVVRGDSAAYFCASTYNPGQGYGYTFGSGTRLTVV.

This clone was detected a few times. V usage is TRBV5-1 and J usage is TRBJ2-3; the D is unclear. CDR3 length: 17 residues. Germline CDR1 reads SGHRS; CDR2 reads YFSETQ. V was cut by 2 bases and J by 10 bases, with 26 bases left in between. This chain's CDR3 is CASSLSTGPLSGMAQYF. CDR3 nucleotide sequence: TGCGCCAGCAGCTTATCGACGGGCCCGCTTTCTGGGATGGCGCAGTATTTT.

The table lists this clone with a few counts. V is TRBV6-5 and J is TRBJ2-5; 8 nucleotides match TRBD2. Germline V gives CDR1 MNHEY, CDR2 SVGAGI. CDR3 length: 16 residues. The trim removed 0 bases at V and 2 bases at J, leaving 5 bases unmatched. The CDR3 spells CASSYSYSGKQETQYF. The CDR3 bases are TGTGCCAGCAGTTACTCCTATAGCGGGAAACAAGAGACCCAGTACTTC.

This chain uses TRBV29-1 with TRBJ2-2, with 7 bases aligning to TRBD1. V lost 4 bases, J lost 4 bases, and 6 bases stayed unmatched. Germline V gives CDR1 SQVTM, CDR2 ANQGSEA. The CDR3 has 14 residues. CDR3 sequence (DNA): TGCAGCGTTGGGGAGACAGGGACCACCGGGGAGCTGTTTTTT. Protein product: CSVGETGTTGELFF.

This clone was counted a few times. The chain joins TRBV7-9 to TRBJ2-3; maybe TRBD1 (6 bases). The CDR3 runs to 12 residues. Germline CDR1 is SEHNR and CDR2 is FQNEAQ (reference sequence). V lost 5 bases to trimming and J lost 3 bases, with 6 bases between them. CDR3 bases: TGTGCCAGCAGCGGACAGACAGATACGCAGTATTTT. Protein product: CASSGQTDTQYF.

The chain is built from TRBV9 and TRBJ2-5; 8 positions agree with TRBD2. V was pared by 4 bases and J by 2 bases, with 7 bases of the junction left unmatched. Germline loops: CDR1 SGDLS, CDR2 YYNGEE. This CDR3 region has 15 residues. CDR3 residues: CASSLRTSRQETQYF. CDR3 nucleotides: TGTGCCAGCAGCCTGAGGACTAGCAGGCAAGAGACCCAGTACTTC.